The clone carrying this TCR beta chain came up once. The data are from a study of cytomegalovirus exposure and HLA in healthy donors. 60 Vbeta and 13 Jbeta primers were used in PCR. Generated by immunoSEQ multiplex PCR, the TCRdb table keeps only in-frame clones and is missing some. Of roughly 180,000 clones listed, 75% to 85% are singletons. From germline, CDR1 is SSHAT and CDR2 FNYEAQ (reference sequence). This CDR3 region has 14 residues. With 5 bases removed from V and 6 bases from J, the gap between germline ends came to 17 bases. The sample comprised PBMCs. The chain has TRBV7-7 and TRBJ2-7; tentatively, D is TRBD1 (6 bases). This receptor was identified in a woman aged 25 to 45 in good health and CMV-seropositive. In DNA, the CDR3 is TGTGCCAGCAGCCCAGGGGATACAGGGTCCGAGCAGTACTTC. Amino acid sequence: CASSPGDTGSEQYF.